The 27 T cell receptor beta chains given below trace back to one sample, sequenced in a study of cytomegalovirus exposure and HLA in healthy donors. The PCR used 60 Vbeta and 13 Jbeta primers. Data came from immunoSEQ multiplex PCR; TCRdb stores just in-frame clones and leaves some out. The sample shows approximately 200,000 clones, 81% of them seen only once. The sample was PBMCs. The receptors here all came from a woman aged 18-29 years in good health and CMV-seropositive.

The chain combines TRBV5-1 with TRBJ2-7, with 7 positions matching TRBD2. The ends lost 3 bases at V and 2 bases at J; junction bases unmatched: 11. There are 16 residues in the CDR3. CDR1 SGHRS and CDR2 YFSETQ come from the germline V gene. CDR3 nucleotide sequence: TGCGCCAGCAGCTCGGGTTGGGGGGGGAACGCCTACGAGCAGTACTTC. Protein sequence: CASSSGWGGNAYEQYF.

J is TRBJ2-7 and V is TRBV18; 14 bases map to TRBD2. CDR3 length: 16 amino acids. Trimming cost V 2 bases and J 7 bases; bases outside gene matches: 7. Germline assignment: CDR1 KGHSH and CDR2 LQKENI. In DNA, the CDR3 is TGTGCCAGCTCACCAGGGACTAGCGGGGGAGTTTTGGAGCAGTACTTC. This encodes CASSPGTSGGVLEQYF.

V gene TRBV19 combines with J gene TRBJ2-3; 8 nucleotides agree with TRBD2. The CDR3 spans 15 residues. Germline values: CDR1 LNHDA, CDR2 SQIVND (reference sequence). After removal of 3 bases from V and 5 bases from J, the junction contained 7 bases not matched to a gene. The CDR3 is CASSIGGGPRDTQYF. DNA for the CDR3: TGTGCCAGTAGTATCGGCGGGGGGCCAAGAGATACGCAGTATTTT. The whole variable domain, remainder taken from reference TRBV19 and TRBJ2-3, is DGGITQSPKYLFRKEGQNVTLSCEQNLNHDAMYWYRQDPGQGLRLIYYSQIVNDFQKGDIAEGYSVSREKKESFPLTVTSAQKNPTAFYLCASSIGGGPRDTQYFGPGTRLTVL.

This clone turned up a few times. V is TRBV2 and J is TRBJ2-3; TRBD2 is a possible D gene (6 bases). The CDR3 sequence is 14 residues long. In germline, CDR1 is SNHLY, CDR2 FYNNEI. The V end lost 4 bases, the J end lost 4 bases, and 12 bases lay between the germline ends. This CDR3 is CASSGGVPPDTQYF. CDR3 nucleotide sequence: TGTGCCAGCAGTGGGGGGGTTCCTCCAGATACGCAGTATTTT. The full variable domain, its missing parts supplied by reference TRBV2 and TRBJ2-3, is EPEVTQTPSHQVTQMGQEVILRCVPISNHLYFYWYRQILGQKVEFLVSFYNNEISEKSEIFDDQFSVERPDGSNFTLKIRSTKLEDSAMYFCASSGGVPPDTQYFGPGTRLTVL.

The chain uses TRBV11-2 and TRBJ1-2, with a possible D match to TRBD1 (6 bases). Germline loops: CDR1 SGHAT, CDR2 FQNNGV. The CDR3 runs to 14 residues. Trimming removed 0 bases at V and 4 bases at J, with 9 bases between. CDR3 residues: CASSLEPRGYGYTF. CDR3 DNA: TGTGCCAGCAGCTTAGAGCCCAGGGGCTATGGCTACACCTTC.

The V and J genes are TRBV5-1 and TRBJ2-2; the D gene is possibly TRBD1 (5 bases). The ends were cut back, 5 bases at V and 0 bases at J, with 11 bases in the middle. CDR1 and CDR2 (germline): SGHRS, YFSETQ. The CDR3 spans 15 residues. CDR3 coding DNA: TGCGCCAGCAGGGGCGACAGTGCGAACACCGGGGAGCTGTTTTTT. Translating it yields CASRGDSANTGELFF.

CDR3 nucleotide sequence: TGTGCCAGCAGCTATAGCGGGGGGGCGGAGACCCAGTACTTC. It yields the protein CASSYSGGAETQYF. This chain links TRBV7-9 with TRBJ2-5; 11 bases line up with TRBD2. The length of the CDR3 is 14 residues. Trimming at V came to 4 bases and at J to 5 bases, leaving 3 bases not matched to a gene. Germline V gives CDR1 SEHNR, CDR2 FQNEAQ (reference sequence).

The chain joins TRBV6-6 to TRBJ1-5; 9 nucleotides match TRBD1. Germline assignment: CDR1 MNHNY and CDR2 SVGAGI (reference sequence). This CDR3 has 14 amino acids. The trim removed 6 bases at V and 2 bases at J, leaving 2 bases unmatched. CDR3 protein: CASSRTGGNQPQHF. The CDR3 region has the DNA TGTGCCAGCAGCCGGACAGGGGGCAATCAGCCCCAGCATTTT.

V gene TRBV27 combines with J gene TRBJ2-7; maybe TRBD2 (7 bases). The CDR3 covers 14 residues. Germline V gene sequence: CDR1 MNHEY, CDR2 SMNVEV (reference sequence). Trimming cost V 3 bases and J 2 bases, with 11 bases left between them. The CDR3 DNA follows: TGTGCCAGCAGTTTGGGGGGGCCGACCTACGAGCAGTACTTC. This encodes CASSLGGPTYEQYF.

The table lists this clone with a few counts. V and J are TRBV30 and TRBJ1-2; 9 bases match TRBD1. CDR1 GTSNPN and CDR2 SVGIG come from the germline V gene (reference sequence). The V segment lost 4 bases and the J segment 8 bases; nucleotides outside the gene matches: 8. The CDR3 sequence is 13 residues long. CDR3 DNA sequence: TGTGCCTGGACGCGACAGGGGGTCAGCGGCTACACCTTC. Its protein is CAWTRQGVSGYTF. The full variable domain, completed using reference TRBV30 and TRBJ1-2, is SQTIHQWPATLVQPVGSPLSLECTVEGTSNPNLYWYRQAAGRGLQLLFYSVGIGQISSEVPQNLSASRPQDRQFILSSKKLLLSDSGFYLCAWTRQGVSGYTFGSGTRLTVV.

This clone is a singleton in its sample. DNA of the CDR3: TGTGCCAGCTCACCAGCCCGGGACAGCGGAGGGGAAAAACTGTTTTTT. The encoded protein is CASSPARDSGGEKLFF. This chain connects TRBV19 to TRBJ1-4; 7 bases map to TRBD1. CDR1 is LNHDA, CDR2 SQIVND, per germline (reference sequence). Trimming cost V 9 bases and J 8 bases; bases outside gene matches: 18. The CDR3 runs to 16 residues.

J is TRBJ1-4 and V is TRBV12-1. TRBV12-1 is given as a pseudogene. This CDR3 region has 10 residues. The CDR3 reads CASRVEKLFF. The CDR3 DNA reads TGTGCCAGCCGAGTTGAAAAACTGTTTTTT.

The gene calls are TRBV2 and TRBJ2-5; 14 nucleotides align to TRBD2. Germline loops: CDR1 SNHLY, CDR2 FYNNEI. The CDR3 is 17 residues long. Losses at the gene ends were 1 base for V and 4 bases for J; bases not matched to a gene: 5. The CDR3 DNA reads as TGTGCCAGCAGTGAAGGGGGACTAGCGGGGGAGCGAGAGACCCAGTACTTC. This codes for CASSEGGLAGERETQYF.

CDR3 DNA sequence: TGTGCCAGTAGTCCCAGGACAGTTACTAATGAAAAACTGTTTTTT. This translates into CASSPRTVTNEKLFF. The V and J genes are TRBV19 and TRBJ1-4; D is perhaps TRBD1 (6 bases). V gave up 5 bases and J gave up 2 bases, with 12 bases separating them. The germline V gene has CDR1 LNHDA and CDR2 SQIVND (reference sequence). CDR3 length: 15 residues.

This clone was counted a few times. The V call is TRBV4-1, the J call TRBJ2-1; D gene unclear. Trimming shortened V by 0 bases and J by 2 bases, and 14 bases separated the two germline ends. The CDR3 contains 17 residues. Germline V CDR1 and CDR2: MGHRA, YSYEKL. DNA for the CDR3: TGCGCCAGCAGCCAAGACCCGTCTAGTGAGACCTACAATGAGCAGTTCTTC. Translated, it gives CASSQDPSSETYNEQFF.

The chain recombines TRBV9 with TRBJ2-1, with a possible D match to TRBD2 (5 bases). The CDR3 totals 15 residues. V lost 5 bases, J lost 0 bases, and 12 bases lay in between. Germline CDR1 is SGDLS and CDR2 is YYNGEE. CDR3 nucleotide sequence: TGTGCCAGCAGTCGTCTAGACTACTCCTACAATGAGCAGTTCTTC. This translates into CASSRLDYSYNEQFF. Using reference TRBV9 and TRBJ2-1 for the parts outside the CDR3, the full variable domain is DSGVTQTPKHLITATGQRVTLRCSPRSGDLSVYWYQQSLDQGLQFLIQYYNGEERAKGNILERFSAQQFPDLHSELNLSSLELGDSALYFCASSRLDYSYNEQFFGPGTRLTVL.

This chain links TRBV7-9 with TRBJ2-2, with 10 positions matching TRBD1. Germline assignment: CDR1 SEHNR and CDR2 FQNEAQ (reference sequence). The V and J ends lost 5 bases and 2 bases, in that order; junction bases with no gene match: 5. The CDR3 spans 16 residues. CDR3 DNA: TGTGCCAGCAGCCCTGGGACAGGGGCTAACACCGGGGAGCTGTTTTTT. It is translated as CASSPGTGANTGELFF. The complete variable domain, with remaining parts taken from reference TRBV7-9 and TRBJ2-2, reads DTGVSQNPRHKITKRGQNVTFRCDPISEHNRLYWYRQTLGQGPEFLTYFQNEAQLEKSRLLSDRFSAERPKGSFSTLEIQRTEQGDSAMYLCASSPGTGANTGELFFGEGSRLTVL.

V and J are TRBV30 and TRBJ1-2; weak D call: TRBD1 (5 bases). Germline V gene sequence: CDR1 GTSNPN, CDR2 SVGIG (reference sequence). V was shortened by 2 bases and J by 4 bases, with 11 bases between the two germline ends. There are 13 residues in the CDR3. CDR3 coding DNA: TGTGCCTGGAGTCCGGTCGGGGGCTATGGCTACACCTTC. Translated, it gives CAWSPVGGYGYTF.

Only a few counts were recorded for this clone. The chain is built from TRBV6-1 and TRBJ1-4; D is perhaps TRBD1 (6 bases). CDR1 MNHNS and CDR2 SASEGT come from the germline V gene. Trimming shortened V by 0 bases and J by 3 bases, and 14 bases separated the two germline ends. The CDR3 sequence is 17 residues long. CDR3 bases: TGTGCCAGCAGTGAAGCGGCAGGGGAGGGTGCTAATGAAAAACTGTTTTTT. This sequence encodes CASSEAAGEGANEKLFF.

This clone came up once. The chain recombines TRBV5-5 with TRBJ1-1; D is perhaps TRBD1 (5 bases). Trimming cost V 4 bases and J 4 bases, with 14 bases left between them. The CDR3 runs to 14 residues. Germline V CDR1 and CDR2: SGHKS, YYEKEE (reference sequence). The CDR3 DNA sequence: TGTGCCAGCAGCAGCAGGGTGCTCTCCACTGAAGCTTTCTTT. Translated: CASSSRVLSTEAFF.

This sequence joins TRBV5-4 and TRBJ1-1; the D is unclear. Per the germline V gene, CDR1 is SGHNT and CDR2 is YYREEE (reference sequence). V gave up 4 bases and J gave up 2 bases, with 9 bases separating them. The CDR3 spans 13 residues. CDR3 coding DNA: TGTGCCAGCAGCCCCCGGGTCAACACTGAAGCTTTCTTT. This gives the protein CASSPRVNTEAFF.

The chain carries TRBV7-2 and TRBJ2-3; D may be TRBD2 (7 bases). Deletions cut 5 bases from V and 7 bases from J, with 22 bases between. Germline lookup yields CDR1 SGHTA and CDR2 FQGNSA. The CDR3 is 16 amino acids. DNA for the CDR3: TGTGCCAGCAGCCCCCGGGGAGGGGGGGCTCTCCATACGCAGTATTTT. This gives the protein CASSPRGGGALHTQYF. The full variable domain, its missing parts supplied by reference TRBV7-2 and TRBJ2-3, is GAGVSQSPSNKVTEKGKDVELRCDPISGHTALYWYRQSLGQGLEFLIYFQGNSAPDKSGLPSDRFSAERTGGSVSTLTIQRTQQEDSAVYLCASSPRGGGALHTQYFGPGTRLTVL.

The chain combines TRBV11-2 with TRBJ2-5; tentatively, D is TRBD1 (5 bases). The J call may be in error: the DNA end matches TRBJ2-7 better. This CDR3 spans 13 amino acids. Germline V gene lookup returns CDR1 SGHAT and CDR2 FQNNGV. DNA of the CDR3: TGTGCCAGCCGACCACAGGCGTCCTACGAGCAGTACTTC. This codes for CASRPQASYEQYF.

The chain combines TRBV29-1 with TRBJ1-2; perhaps TRBD1 as D (5 bases). CDR3 length: 13 amino acids. In germline, CDR1 is SQVTM, CDR2 ANQGSEA. The ends were cut back, 1 base at V and 4 bases at J, with 10 bases in the middle. CDR3 protein: CSVEVRGGYGYTF. In DNA, the CDR3 is TGCAGCGTTGAAGTCCGGGGGGGCTATGGCTACACCTTC.

This clone was seen a few times. V and J are TRBV2 and TRBJ2-5; 12 nucleotides align to TRBD2. This CDR3 has 18 amino acids. Germline trimming cut 2 bases from V and 6 bases from J; bases unmatched to any gene: 13. Germline values: CDR1 SNHLY, CDR2 FYNNEI. This chain's CDR3 is CASSELASGGAGTQTQYF. The CDR3 nucleotides read TGTGCCAGCAGTGAATTGGCTAGCGGGGGGGCCGGGACTCAGACCCAGTACTTC.

The J gene is TRBJ2-2, the V gene TRBV29-1; D gene ambiguous. Germline V gene lookup returns CDR1 SQVTM and CDR2 ANQGSEA. The CDR3 consists of 15 residues. Trimming stripped 4 bases from V and 5 bases from J, with 17 bases between. The CDR3 nucleotides read TGCAGCGTTGGGCCCCAAGGCTGGGCAACCGGGGAGCTGTTTTTT. As protein: CSVGPQGWATGELFF.

V usage is TRBV10-3 and J usage is TRBJ2-7; a weak D match, TRBD2 (5 bases). CDR3 length: 15 residues. V lost 3 bases and J lost 3, with 15 bases in between. Germline lookup yields CDR1 ENHRY and CDR2 SYGVKD. CDR3 amino acids: CAISDSTFEGYEQYF. CDR3 nucleotide sequence: TGTGCCATCAGTGACAGTACATTCGAGGGCTACGAGCAGTACTTC.